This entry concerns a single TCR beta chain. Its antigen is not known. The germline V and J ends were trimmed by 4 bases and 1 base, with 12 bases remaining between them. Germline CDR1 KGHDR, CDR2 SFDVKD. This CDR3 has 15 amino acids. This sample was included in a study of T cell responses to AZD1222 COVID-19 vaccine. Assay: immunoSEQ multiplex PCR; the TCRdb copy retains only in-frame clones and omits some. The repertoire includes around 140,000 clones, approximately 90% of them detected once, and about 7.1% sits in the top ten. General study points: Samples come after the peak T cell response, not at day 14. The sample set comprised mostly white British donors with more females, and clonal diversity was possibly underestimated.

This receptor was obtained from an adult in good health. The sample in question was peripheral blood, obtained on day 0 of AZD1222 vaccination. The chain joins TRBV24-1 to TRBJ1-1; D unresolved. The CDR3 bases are TGTGCCACCAGTGAATCCGGGGTCAAGAACACTGAAGCTTTCTTT. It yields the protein CATSESGVKNTEAFF.